Below, one TCR beta chain is given with its context. What it binds is not known. These data originate in a study of cytomegalovirus exposure and HLA in healthy donors. Study-level findings and limits: Published work reported that the classifier diagnosed cytomegalovirus status with high specificity and sensitivity.

PCR involved 60 Vbeta and 13 Jbeta primers. Profiled with immunoSEQ multiplex PCR; TCRdb holds only in-frame clones, not every one. The data show about 60,000 clones, with about 70% seen just once and just under 20% held by the top ten. Unmatched junction bases numbered 8, after V lost 2 bases and J lost 7 bases. Germline values: CDR1 SGHRS, CDR2 YFSETQ. The CDR3 has 14 amino acids. This chain joins TRBV5-1 and TRBJ2-7, with 8 bases fitting TRBD1. The clonotype originates from a woman between 55 and 75 years old in good health and CMV-seropositive. Material for sequencing was PBMCs. CDR3 nucleotides: TGCGCCAGCAGCTTAGGACAGGGAGTAGGGGAGCAGTACTTC. It is translated as CASSLGQGVGEQYF.